The following is a T cell receptor beta chain sequence with its context. This record comes from a study of blood T cell repertoires in COVID-19. The CDR3 spans 16 residues. From germline, CDR1 is MNHNS and CDR2 SASEGT. J lost 5 bases, V lost 1 base, and 5 bases had no gene match. In the study's own analysis: Nucleated cell number was recorded as an estimate derived from reference gene primer amplification. Generated by immunoSEQ multiplex PCR, the TCRdb table keeps only in-frame clones and is missing some. V and J calls and clone size are copied from that table; D and trimming were computed from the DNA. The sample shows around 100,000 clones, just under 90% of them seen only once.

Sequences were obtained from peripheral blood. V usage is TRBV6-1 and J usage is TRBJ1-2, with TRBD1 matching over 12 bases. This TCR derives from a woman between 50 and 59 years old with acute or convalescent COVID-19. The CDR3 is CASSEVGTGGLYGYTF. CDR3 sequence (DNA): TGTGCCAGCAGTGAAGTAGGGACAGGGGGCCTGTATGGCTACACCTTC.